This T cell receptor (beta chain) derives from a study of blood T cell repertoires in COVID-19. On the study more broadly: The analysed material was cDNA or gDNA that came from T cells, B-cell-depleted T cells, or PBMCs.

Per the study methods: Nucleated cell counts were estimated from reference gene primer amplification. Using immunoSEQ multiplex PCR, the repertoire was profiled, and TCRdb retains in-frame clones only, with some absent. The DNA gave D and trimming, while V, J and clone size come from that table. Of about 75,000 clones in the sample, roughly nine tenths are singletons; the top ten hold approximately 10%. This CDR3 region has 16 residues. Germline values: CDR1 SGHTA, CDR2 FQGNSA. V lost 1 base and J lost 4; bases outside the gene matches: 5. The sequencing sample was made of peripheral blood. This clonotype was obtained from a human donor in a cohort sampled during active COVID-19. The V and J genes are TRBV7-2 and TRBJ2-7; 12 positions agree with TRBD2. CDR3 in amino acids: CASSLESSGGAYEQYF. CDR3 bases: TGTGCCAGCAGCTTAGAGTCTAGCGGGGGGGCGTACGAGCAGTACTTC.